These T cell receptor beta chains were read from a single sample in a study of technical replicates of blood from four donors. Sequencing used immunoSEQ multiplex PCR; TCRdb keeps in-frame clones, though not all of them. Of roughly 79,000 clones in the sample, approximately 93% are singletons; the top ten hold about 0.41%. Sequencing was performed on T cells isolated from PBMCs. The receptors here all came from a human donor in good health. Both conserved end residues are part of each CDR3. A D gene is named only where the DNA matches it firmly. Size tells how often a clone was seen (once, few, many) or the class of an expanded clone, and some rows leave it out.

d_gene	abundance	j_gene	v_gene	CDR3nt	CDR3aa
NA	NA	TRBJ1-2	TRBV7-9	TGTGCCAGCAGCTCCGGACAGAAGGCTAACTATGGCTACACCTTC	CASSSGQKANYGYTF
NA	NA	TRBJ2-7	TRBV7-2	TGTGCCAGCAGCTTTTACTACGAGCAGTACTTC	CASSFYYEQYF
NA	NA	TRBJ1-3	TRBV5-4	TGTGCCAGCAGCCTAGACCCCACATCCTCTGGAAACACCATATATTTT	CASSLDPTSSGNTIYF
TRBD1	NA	TRBJ1-2	TRBV19	TGTGCCAGTAGTGTCGACAGGGAACGATACTACACCTTC	CASSVDRERYYTF
TRBD2	once	TRBJ2-7	TRBV29-1	TGCAGCATACGACTAGCGGGAGGCGAGCAGTACTTC	CSIRLAGGEQYF
NA	NA	TRBJ1-2	TRBV6-6	TGTGCCAGCAGTTACTCCACGGACAGCTATGGCTACACCTTC	CASSYSTDSYGYTF
NA	once	TRBJ2-7	TRBV7-8	TGTGCCAGCCGGGGAAGCCAGTCTACTAACTACGAGCAGTACTTC	CASRGSQSTNYEQYF
TRBD1	NA	TRBJ1-5	TRBV7-9	TGTGCCAGCAGCCTGGGACAGGGGGCTAATCGGCATCAGCCCCAGCATTTT	CASSLGQGANRHQPQHF
TRBD2	NA	TRBJ2-1	TRBV11-3	TGTGCCAGCAGCTTACGGCTAGCGGGAGGACTTGGTGGGTACAATGAGCAGTTCTTC	CASSLRLAGGLGGYNEQFF
NA	NA	TRBJ1-3	TRBV19	TGTGCCACCTCCGATCAGGGCTCTGGAAACACCATATATTTT	CATSDQGSGNTIYF
NA	NA	TRBJ2-7	TRBV5-6	TGTGCCAGCAGCTGGGAGGACGGCCCCTACGAGCAGTACTTC	CASSWEDGPYEQYF
TRBD1	NA	TRBJ1-2	TRBV4-2	TGTGCCAGCAGCCAAGCCGGGACAGCTTATGGCTACACCTTC	CASSQAGTAYGYTF
NA	NA	TRBJ1-4	TRBV28	TGTGCCAGCAGGGGAGGGGGACGCAATTTGAATACTGAAAAACTGTTTTTT	CASRGGGRNLNTEKLFF
NA	NA	TRBJ2-1	TRBV29-1	TGCAGCGTTGAAGATCTCCGGGAGACGGGGAATGAGCAGTTCTTC	CSVEDLRETGNEQFF
NA	NA	TRBJ2-7	TRBV2	TGTGCCAGCAGTGAACAAAAGGGGCCTACCTACGAGCAGTACTTC	CASSEQKGPTYEQYF
NA	few	TRBJ1-3	TRBV5-6	TGTGCCAGCAGCTTGACTCGGGATTTAGGGGGAAACACCATATATTTT	CASSLTRDLGGNTIYF
NA	NA	TRBJ1-2	TRBV2	TGTGCCAGCAGTACGACTCTAAACGACTATGGCTACACCTTC	CASSTTLNDYGYTF
TRBD2	NA	TRBJ2-3	TRBV4-1	TGCGCCAGCAGCCAAGCGGGCGGGAGGGCCGATACGCAGTATTTT	CASSQAGGRADTQYF
NA	NA	TRBJ2-5	TRBV5-4	TGTGCCAGCAGCTTGAGGGCGGGTCAAGAGACCCAGTACTTC	CASSLRAGQETQYF
NA	NA	TRBJ1-3	TRBV7-9	TGTGCCAGCAGCTTAGCGCCGTTAACGAGCTCTGGAAACACCATATATTTT	CASSLAPLTSSGNTIYF
TRBD1	many	TRBJ2-7	TRBV18	TGTGCCAGCTCACAAGACAGGGGGGGGGAGCAGTACTTC	CASSQDRGGEQYF
TRBD1	NA	TRBJ2-7	TRBV9	TGTGCCAGCAGCGCGCGACAGGGGGCCTACGAGCAGTACTTC	CASSARQGAYEQYF
TRBD1	NA	TRBJ1-5	TRBV11-2	TGTGCCAGCAGCTCCTACAGGGGGCGGAATCAGCCCCAGCATTTT	CASSSYRGRNQPQHF
NA	NA	TRBJ2-1	TRBV2	TGTGCCAGCAGGCGGCGTGGGTCTAGCGCAACCTACAATGAGCAGTTCTTC	CASRRRGSSATYNEQFF
NA	NA	TRBJ1-4	TRBV19	TGTGCCAGTAGTATTCCTACGGGGGGGGAGGAAAAACTGTTTTTT	CASSIPTGGEEKLFF
NA	NA	TRBJ2-7	TRBV6-5	TGTGCCAGCAGTACTAGGGACTACGAGCAGTACTTC	CASSTRDYEQYF
TRBD1	NA	TRBJ2-5	TRBV10-2	TGCGCCAGCAGTGAGGGGACAGGCCGTGGGGAGACCCAGTACTTC	CASSEGTGRGETQYF
NA	NA	TRBJ1-1	TRBV5-6	TGTGCCAGCAGCTTGGGGCGGGGGAACACTGAAGCTTTCTTT	CASSLGRGNTEAFF
TRBD2	NA	TRBJ2-3	TRBV7-8	TGTGCCAGCAGCTTAACCGCTAGCGGGTCTAGCACAGATACGCAGTATTTT	CASSLTASGSSTDTQYF
NA	NA	TRBJ2-2	TRBV28	TGTGCCAGCAGTTCCCCCCGGACAGCGAACACCGGGGAGCTGTTTTTT	CASSSPRTANTGELFF
TRBD1	NA	TRBJ2-5	TRBV2	TGTGCCAGCAGTGATACACAGGGGACGGGAGAGACCCAGTACTTC	CASSDTQGTGETQYF
NA	NA	TRBJ2-7	TRBV27	TGTGCCAGCACCCTGAGTGGGGGGGGCCACGAGCAGTACTTC	CASTLSGGGHEQYF
NA	NA	TRBJ2-7	TRBV5-1	TGCGCCAGCAGCTTTTTAGGTCCGGGCTCCTACGAGCAGTACTTC	CASSFLGPGSYEQYF
TRBD2	NA	TRBJ2-2	TRBV10-3	TGTGCCATCAGTGAGAGCGGGAGCAACACCGGGGAGCTGTTTTTT	CAISESGSNTGELFF
TRBD1	NA	TRBJ1-1	TRBV6-1	TGTGCCAGCAGTGAAGAGGCAGGGGGCTTGGGCACTGAAGCTTTCTTT	CASSEEAGGLGTEAFF
NA	NA	TRBJ1-2	TRBV28	TGTGCCAGCAAGGTACAGGGAATTATTGGCTACACCTTC	CASKVQGIIGYTF
NA	NA	TRBJ2-5	TRBV5-1	TGCGCCAGCAGCTCGGGAGAGACCCAGTACTTC	CASSSGETQYF
TRBD2	NA	TRBJ2-1	TRBV29-1	TGCAGCGTTTGGCGGGGGGGCCTTCACAATGAGCAGTTCTTC	CSVWRGGLHNEQFF
TRBD1	NA	TRBJ1-2	TRBV30	TGTGCCTGGAGTGTACTGGGACAGGGGAGAAAGGGCTACACCTTC	CAWSVLGQGRKGYTF